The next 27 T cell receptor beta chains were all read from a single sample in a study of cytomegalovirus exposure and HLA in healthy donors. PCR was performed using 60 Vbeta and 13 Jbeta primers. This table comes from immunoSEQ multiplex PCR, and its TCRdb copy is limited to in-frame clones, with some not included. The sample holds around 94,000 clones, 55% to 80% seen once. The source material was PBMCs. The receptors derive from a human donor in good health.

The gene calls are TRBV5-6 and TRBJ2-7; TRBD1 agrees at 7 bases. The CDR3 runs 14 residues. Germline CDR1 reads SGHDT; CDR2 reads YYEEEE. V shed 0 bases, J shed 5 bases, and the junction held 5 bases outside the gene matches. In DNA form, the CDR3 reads TGTGCCAGCAGCTTGGTCGACAGGGACCACGAGCAGTACTTC. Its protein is CASSLVDRDHEQYF.

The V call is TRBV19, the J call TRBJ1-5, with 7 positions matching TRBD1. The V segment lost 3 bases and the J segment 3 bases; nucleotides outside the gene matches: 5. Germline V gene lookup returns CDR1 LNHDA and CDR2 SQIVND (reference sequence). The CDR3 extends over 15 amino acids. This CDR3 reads CASSIRDSYNQPQHF. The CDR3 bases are TGTGCCAGTAGTATCCGGGACAGCTACAATCAGCCCCAGCATTTT.

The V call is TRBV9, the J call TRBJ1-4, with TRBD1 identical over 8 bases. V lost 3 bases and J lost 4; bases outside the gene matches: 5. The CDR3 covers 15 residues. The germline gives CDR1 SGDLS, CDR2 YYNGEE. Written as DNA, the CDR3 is TGTGCCAGCAGCGCTAACACAGGGGGTAATGAAAAACTGTTTTTT. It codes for CASSANTGGNEKLFF. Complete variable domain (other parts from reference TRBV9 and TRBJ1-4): DSGVTQTPKHLITATGQRVTLRCSPRSGDLSVYWYQQSLDQGLQFLIQYYNGEERAKGNILERFSAQQFPDLHSELNLSSLELGDSALYFCASSANTGGNEKLFFGSGTQLSVL.

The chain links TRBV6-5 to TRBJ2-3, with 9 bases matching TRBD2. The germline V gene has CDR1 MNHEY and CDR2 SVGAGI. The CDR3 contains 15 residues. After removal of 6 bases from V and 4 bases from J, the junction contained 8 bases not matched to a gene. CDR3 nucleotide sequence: TGTGCCAGCAGCCGTGGAGCGGGAGGCGCAGATACGCAGTATTTT. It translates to CASSRGAGGADTQYF.

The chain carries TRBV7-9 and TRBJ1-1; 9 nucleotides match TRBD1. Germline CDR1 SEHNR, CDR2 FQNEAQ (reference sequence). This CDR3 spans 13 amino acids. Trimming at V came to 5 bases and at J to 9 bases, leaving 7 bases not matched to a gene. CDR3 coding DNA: TGTGCCAGCAGCATACAGGGGGCTGCCCAAGCTTTCTTT. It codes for CASSIQGAAQAFF.

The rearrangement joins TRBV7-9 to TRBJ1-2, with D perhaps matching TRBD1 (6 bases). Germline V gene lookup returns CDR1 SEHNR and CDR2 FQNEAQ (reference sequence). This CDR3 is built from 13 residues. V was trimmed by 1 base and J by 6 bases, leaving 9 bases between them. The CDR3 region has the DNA TGTGCCAGCAGCTTAGATACAGGGCATGGCTACACCTTC. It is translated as CASSLDTGHGYTF.

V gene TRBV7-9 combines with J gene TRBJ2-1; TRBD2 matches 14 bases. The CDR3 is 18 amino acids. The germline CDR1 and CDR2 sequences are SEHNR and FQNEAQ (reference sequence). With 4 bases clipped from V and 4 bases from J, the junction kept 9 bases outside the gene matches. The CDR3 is CASSSGTSGGGGYNEQFF. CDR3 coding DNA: TGTGCCAGCAGCTCCGGGACTAGCGGGGGCGGCGGTTACAATGAGCAGTTCTTC.

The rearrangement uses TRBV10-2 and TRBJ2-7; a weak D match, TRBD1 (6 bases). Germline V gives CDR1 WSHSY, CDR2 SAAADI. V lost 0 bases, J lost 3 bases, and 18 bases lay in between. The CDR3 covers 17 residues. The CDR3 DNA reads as TGCGCCAGCAGTGAGTCGGTTTTACCGACAGGTAGCTACGAGCAGTACTTC. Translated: CASSESVLPTGSYEQYF.

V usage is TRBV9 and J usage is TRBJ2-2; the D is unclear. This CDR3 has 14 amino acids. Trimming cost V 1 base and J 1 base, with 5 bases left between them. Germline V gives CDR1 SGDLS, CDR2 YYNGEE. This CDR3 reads CASSVHLNTGELFF. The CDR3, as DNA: TGTGCCAGCAGCGTACACTTGAACACCGGGGAGCTGTTTTTT. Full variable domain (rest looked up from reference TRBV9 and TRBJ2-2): DSGVTQTPKHLITATGQRVTLRCSPRSGDLSVYWYQQSLDQGLQFLIQYYNGEERAKGNILERFSAQQFPDLHSELNLSSLELGDSALYFCASSVHLNTGELFFGEGSRLTVL.

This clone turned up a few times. CDR3 protein: CASADKYRGANYGYTF. CDR3 nucleotides: TGTGCCAGCGCCGACAAATACAGGGGAGCTAACTATGGCTACACCTTC. The chain employs TRBV28 and TRBJ1-2; TRBD1 agrees at 7 bases. Germline CDR1 and CDR2: MDHEN and SYDVKM. V was clipped by 8 bases and J by 0 bases; unmatched bases: 12. The length of the CDR3 is 16 residues.

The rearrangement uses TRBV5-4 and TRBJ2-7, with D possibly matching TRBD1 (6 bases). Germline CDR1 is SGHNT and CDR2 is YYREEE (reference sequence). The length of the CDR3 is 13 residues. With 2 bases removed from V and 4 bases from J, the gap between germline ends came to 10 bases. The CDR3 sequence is CASSFGTTYEQYF. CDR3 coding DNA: TGTGCCAGCAGCTTCGGGACAACGTACGAGCAGTACTTC.

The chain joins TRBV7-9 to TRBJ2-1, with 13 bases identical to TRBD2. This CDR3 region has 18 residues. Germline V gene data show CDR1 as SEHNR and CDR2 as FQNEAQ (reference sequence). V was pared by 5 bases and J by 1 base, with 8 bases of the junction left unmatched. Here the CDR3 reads CASSPGTSGMESYNEQFF. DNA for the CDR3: TGTGCCAGCAGCCCAGGGACTAGCGGGATGGAGTCCTACAATGAGCAGTTCTTC. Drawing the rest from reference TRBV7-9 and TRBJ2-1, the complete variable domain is DTGVSQNPRHKITKRGQNVTFRCDPISEHNRLYWYRQTLGQGPEFLTYFQNEAQLEKSRLLSDRFSAERPKGSFSTLEIQRTEQGDSAMYLCASSPGTSGMESYNEQFFGPGTRLTVL.

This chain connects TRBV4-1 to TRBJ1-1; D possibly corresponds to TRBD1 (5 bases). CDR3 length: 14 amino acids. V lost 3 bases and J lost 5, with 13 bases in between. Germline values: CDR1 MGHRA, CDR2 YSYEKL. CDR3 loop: CASSQDRGGTEAFF. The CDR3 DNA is TGCGCCAGCAGCCAGGATAGGGGTGGGACTGAAGCTTTCTTT.

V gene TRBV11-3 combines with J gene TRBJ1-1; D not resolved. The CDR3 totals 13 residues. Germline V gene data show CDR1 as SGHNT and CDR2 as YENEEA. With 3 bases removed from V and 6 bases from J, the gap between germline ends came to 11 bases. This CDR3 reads CASSLFAGSEAFF. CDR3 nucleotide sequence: TGTGCCAGCAGCTTGTTTGCCGGTTCTGAAGCTTTCTTT.

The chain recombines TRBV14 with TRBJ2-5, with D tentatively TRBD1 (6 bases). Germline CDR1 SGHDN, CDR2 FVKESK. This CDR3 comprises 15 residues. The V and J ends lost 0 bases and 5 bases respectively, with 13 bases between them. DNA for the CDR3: TGTGCCAGCAGCCAAGAGAAACAGGGTGGGGAGACCCAGTACTTC. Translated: CASSQEKQGGETQYF.

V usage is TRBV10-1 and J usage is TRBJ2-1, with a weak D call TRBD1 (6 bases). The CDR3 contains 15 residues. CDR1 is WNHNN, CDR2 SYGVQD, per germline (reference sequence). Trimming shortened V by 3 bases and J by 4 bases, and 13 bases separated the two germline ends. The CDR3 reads CASSEGSGVYNEQFF. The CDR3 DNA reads TGCGCCAGCAGTGAAGGGTCAGGGGTTTACAATGAGCAGTTCTTC.

The CDR3 bases are TGTGCCAGTAGTTTGCAGGGGAGGAACACTGAAGCTTTCTTT. It codes for CASSLQGRNTEAFF. V and J are TRBV19 and TRBJ1-1; a weak D match, TRBD1 (6 bases). V was cut by 5 bases and J by 1 base, with 11 bases left in between. CDR1 LNHDA and CDR2 SQIVND come from the germline V gene (reference sequence). The CDR3 spans 14 residues.

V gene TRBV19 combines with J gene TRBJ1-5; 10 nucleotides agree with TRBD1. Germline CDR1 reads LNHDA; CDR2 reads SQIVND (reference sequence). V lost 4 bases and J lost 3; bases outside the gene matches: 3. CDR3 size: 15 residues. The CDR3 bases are TGTGCCAGTAGTACGGGGACAGGGGTCAATCAGCCCCAGCATTTT. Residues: CASSTGTGVNQPQHF.

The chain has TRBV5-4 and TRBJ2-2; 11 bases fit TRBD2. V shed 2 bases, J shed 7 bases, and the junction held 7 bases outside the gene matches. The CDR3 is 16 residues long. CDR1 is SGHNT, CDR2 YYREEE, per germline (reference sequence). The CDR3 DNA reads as TGTGCCAGCAGCTTTCACCTAGCGGGAGGTGGCGGGGAGCTGTTTTTT. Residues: CASSFHLAGGGGELFF. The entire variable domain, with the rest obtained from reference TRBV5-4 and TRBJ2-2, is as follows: ETGVTQSPTHLIKTRGQQVTLRCSSQSGHNTVSWYQQALGQGPQFIFQYYREEENGRGNFPPRFSGLQFPNYSSELNVNALELDDSALYLCASSFHLAGGGGELFFGEGSRLTVL.

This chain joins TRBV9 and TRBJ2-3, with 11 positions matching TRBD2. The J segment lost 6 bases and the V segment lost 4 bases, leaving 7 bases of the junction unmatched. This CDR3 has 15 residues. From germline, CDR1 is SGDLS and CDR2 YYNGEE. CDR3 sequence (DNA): TGTGCCAGCAGCCTAGCGGGAGGCTTCGGGGATACGCAGTATTTT. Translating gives CASSLAGGFGDTQYF. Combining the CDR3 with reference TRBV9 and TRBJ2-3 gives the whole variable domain DSGVTQTPKHLITATGQRVTLRCSPRSGDLSVYWYQQSLDQGLQFLIQYYNGEERAKGNILERFSAQQFPDLHSELNLSSLELGDSALYFCASSLAGGFGDTQYFGPGTRLTVL.

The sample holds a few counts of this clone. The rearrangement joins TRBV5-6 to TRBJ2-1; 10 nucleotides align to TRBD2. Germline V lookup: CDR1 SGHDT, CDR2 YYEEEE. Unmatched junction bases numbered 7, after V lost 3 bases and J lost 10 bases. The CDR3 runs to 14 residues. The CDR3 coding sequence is TGTGCCAGCAGCTGGTTAGCGGGAGGTACCGAGCAGTTCTTC. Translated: CASSWLAGGTEQFF.

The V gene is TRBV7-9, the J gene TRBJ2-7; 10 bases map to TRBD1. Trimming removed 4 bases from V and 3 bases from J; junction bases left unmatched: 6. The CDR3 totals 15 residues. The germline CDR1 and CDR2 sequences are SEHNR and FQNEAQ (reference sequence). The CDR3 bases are TGTGCCAGCAGCTCCTCTGGGACAGGGGTCTACGAGCAGTACTTC. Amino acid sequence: CASSSSGTGVYEQYF.

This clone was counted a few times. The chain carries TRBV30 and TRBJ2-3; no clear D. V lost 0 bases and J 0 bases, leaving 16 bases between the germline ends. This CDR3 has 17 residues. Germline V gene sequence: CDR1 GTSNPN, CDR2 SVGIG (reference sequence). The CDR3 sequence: CAWSVPTGPESTDTQYF. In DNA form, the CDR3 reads TGTGCCTGGAGTGTACCCACCGGCCCGGAGAGCACAGATACGCAGTATTTT.

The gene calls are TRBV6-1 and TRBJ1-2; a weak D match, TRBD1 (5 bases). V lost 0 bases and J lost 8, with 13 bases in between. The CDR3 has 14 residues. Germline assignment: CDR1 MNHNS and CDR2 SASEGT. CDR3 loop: CASSEAVRGSGYTF. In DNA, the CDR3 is TGTGCCAGCAGTGAAGCGGTTAGGGGAAGCGGCTACACCTTC.

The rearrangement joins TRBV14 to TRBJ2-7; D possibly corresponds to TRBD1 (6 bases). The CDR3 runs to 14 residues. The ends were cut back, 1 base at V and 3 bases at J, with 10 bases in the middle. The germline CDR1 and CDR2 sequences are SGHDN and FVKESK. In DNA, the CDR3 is TGTGCCAGCAGCCAAGTAACAGGGAACTACGAGCAGTACTTC. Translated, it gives CASSQVTGNYEQYF. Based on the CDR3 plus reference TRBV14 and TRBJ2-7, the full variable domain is EAGVTQFPSHSVIEKGQTVTLRCDPISGHDNLYWYRRVMGKEIKFLLHFVKESKQDESGMPNNRFLAERTGGTYSTLKVQPAELEDSGVYFCASSQVTGNYEQYFGPGTRLTVT.

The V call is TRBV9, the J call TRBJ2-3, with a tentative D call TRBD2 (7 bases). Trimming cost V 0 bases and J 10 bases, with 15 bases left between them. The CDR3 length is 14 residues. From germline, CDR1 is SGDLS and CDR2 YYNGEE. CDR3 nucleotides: TGTGCCAGCAGCGTAGAGGGGGACTATTTGGCGCAGTATTTT. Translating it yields CASSVEGDYLAQYF.

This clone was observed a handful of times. CDR3 in DNA: TGCAGCGTTGACCCCTCAGGGAGGTATGGCTACACCTTC. This sequence encodes CSVDPSGRYGYTF. J is TRBJ1-2 and V is TRBV29-1, with D perhaps TRBD1 (5 bases). The CDR3 is made up of 13 amino acids. Germline V gene sequence: CDR1 SQVTM, CDR2 ANQGSEA. V shed 3 bases and J shed 5 bases, with 13 bases lying between them.